Listed below are T cell receptor beta chains from one sample, sequenced in a study of T cells in Graves' hyperthyroidism and ophthalmopathy. TCRdb passed the multiplex PCR reads through MiXCR, listing each CDR3 protein once. There are roughly 300,000 distinct CDR3 sequences in the sample; approximately 26% occur only once, and over 25% lies in the top ten. Sequencing was performed on blood. These receptors came from a man aged 35 to 55 with Graves' hyperthyroidism that later progressed to Graves' ophthalmopathy. Each CDR3 is given with its conserved first and last residue. D genes are given only for firm matches. The listing skips clone size in some rows; elsewhere it reads once, few, many or a size class.

TRBV6-2/TRBV6-3,TRBJ2-7,once,-,CASTLSGSAGEQYF,TGTGCCAGCACCCTGTCGGGTTCCGCCGGCGAGCAGTACTTC
TRBV6-5,TRBJ1-5,many,TRBD1,CASNGQGNQPQHF,TGTGCCAGCAACGGACAGGGCAATCAGCCCCAGCATTTT
TRBV11-2,TRBJ1-2,many,-,CASSLMFPAGGYTF,TGTGCCAGCAGCTTAATGTTCCCGGCTGGGGGCTACACCTTC
TRBV6-1,TRBJ2-5,many,-,CASKGGLAGETQYF,TGTGCCAGCAAGGGGGGCCTCGCTGGGGAGACCCAGTACTTC
TRBV18,TRBJ2-7,many,-,CASSPTAGSHHHEQYF,TGTGCCAGCTCACCAACTGCAGGATCACATCACCACGAGCAGTACTTC
TRBV20-1,TRBJ1-1,many,-,CSARDQSGGKTEAFF,TGCAGTGCTAGAGATCAATCCGGGGGCAAAACTGAAGCTTTCTTT
TRBV24-1,TRBJ2-2,many,-,CATRTGRTGELFF,TGTGCCACCAGGACAGGACGGACCGGGGAGCTGTTTTTT
TRBV6-1,TRBJ1-2,-,-,CASSDSSSYGYTF,TGTGCCAGCAGTGACAGCTCTTCATATGGCTACACCTTC
TRBV20-1,TRBJ1-5,-,-,CSARAGSSPQHF,TGCAGTGCTAGAGCCGGTTCCTCACCCCAGCATTTT
TRBV27,TRBJ2-4,many,TRBD1,CASSPFGQGKNIQYF,TGTGCCAGCAGTCCATTCGGACAGGGGAAAAACATTCAGTACTTC
TRBV27,TRBJ2-7,many,TRBD1,CASSLGTVGEQYF,TGTGCCAGCAGTTTGGGGACAGTGGGCGAGCAGTACTTC
TRBV20-1,TRBJ2-5,many,-,CSASIPGYQETQYF,TGCAGTGCTAGTATCCCCGGGTACCAAGAGACCCAGTACTTC
TRBV19,TRBJ2-7,many,TRBD2,CASSPRGSGSSYEQYF,TGTGCCAGTAGTCCTCGGGGTAGCGGGAGCTCGTACGAGCAGTACTTC
TRBV7-9,TRBJ1-1,many,-,CASSLGTRGLRAFF,TGTGCCAGCAGCTTAGGAACCCGTGGCTTACGAGCTTTCTTT